These T cell receptor beta chains were read from a single sample in a study of blood T cell repertoires in COVID-19. Method: immunoSEQ multiplex PCR; TCRdb's copy keeps in-frame clones and lacks some. The sample records roughly 300,000 clones, roughly nine tenths being singletons. Sequencing was performed on peripheral blood. These receptors came from a woman in her 30s with COVID-19, enrolled during active disease. The CDR3 runs from the conserved cysteine through the conserved F or W. Fields, in order: clone size, V gene, D gene, J gene, CDR3 protein, CDR3 DNA. The D gene is left open where the match is weak. Size is stated for part of the rows, as once, few or many counts, or as a class when the clone is expanded.

clone_size: .
v_call: TRBV19
d_call: TRBD2
j_call: TRBJ2-3
cdr3_aa: CASSIGLAGSTDTQYF
cdr3_nt: TGTGCCAGTAGTATTGGGCTAGCGGGATCAACAGATACGCAGTATTTT

clone_size: few
v_call: TRBV3-1/TRBV3-2
d_call: TRBD1
j_call: TRBJ1-2
cdr3_aa: CASSPRTGAGFHYGYTF
cdr3_nt: TGTGCCAGCAGCCCCCGGACAGGGGCTGGGTTTCACTATGGCTACACCTTC

clone_size: .
v_call: TRBV11-2
d_call: TRBD1
j_call: TRBJ1-1
cdr3_aa: CASSLETGASTEAFF
cdr3_nt: TGTGCCAGCAGCTTAGAGACAGGGGCGAGCACTGAAGCTTTCTTT

clone_size: .
v_call: TRBV30
d_call: .
j_call: TRBJ2-7
cdr3_aa: CAWSVLRSGSYEQYF
cdr3_nt: TGTGCCTGGAGTGTACTTAGGAGCGGATCCTACGAGCAGTACTTC

clone_size: .
v_call: TRBV24-1
d_call: TRBD2
j_call: TRBJ2-1
cdr3_aa: CATSEASGTHEQFF
cdr3_nt: TGTGCCACCAGTGAGGCTAGCGGGACCCATGAGCAGTTCTTC

clone_size: .
v_call: TRBV15
d_call: .
j_call: TRBJ1-5
cdr3_aa: CATSRGTEGNQPQHF
cdr3_nt: TGTGCCACCAGCAGAGGGACAGAGGGTAACCAGCCCCAGCATTTT

clone_size: .
v_call: TRBV3-1/TRBV3-2
d_call: .
j_call: TRBJ1-6
cdr3_aa: CASSQDTGRPLHF
cdr3_nt: TGTGCCAGCAGCCAAGATACGGGGAGACCCCTCCACTTT

clone_size: .
v_call: TRBV18
d_call: .
j_call: TRBJ1-4
cdr3_aa: CASSPPQGGNEKLFF
cdr3_nt: TGTGCCAGCTCACCACCCCAGGGCGGTAATGAAAAACTGTTTTTT

clone_size: .
v_call: TRBV5-8
d_call: .
j_call: TRBJ2-1
cdr3_aa: CASSLELARSYNEQFF
cdr3_nt: TGTGCCAGCAGCTTGGAGCTAGCGCGCTCCTACAATGAGCAGTTCTTC

clone_size: .
v_call: TRBV7-6
d_call: .
j_call: TRBJ2-2
cdr3_aa: CASSPIGGGSSGELFF
cdr3_nt: TGTGCCAGCAGCCCTATCGGAGGGGGCTCTAGCGGGGAGCTGTTTTTT

clone_size: .
v_call: TRBV18
d_call: .
j_call: TRBJ2-1
cdr3_aa: CASSPPMTGVYNEQFF
cdr3_nt: TGTGCCAGCTCACCACCGATGACGGGGGTATACAATGAGCAGTTCTTC

clone_size: .
v_call: TRBV11-2
d_call: TRBD1
j_call: TRBJ2-1
cdr3_aa: CASSLGQGDEQFF
cdr3_nt: TGTGCCAGCAGCCTGGGACAGGGAGATGAGCAGTTCTTC

clone_size: .
v_call: TRBV19
d_call: TRBD1
j_call: TRBJ2-7
cdr3_aa: CASSIVGQGVYEQYF
cdr3_nt: TGTGCCAGTAGTATAGTAGGACAGGGGGTCTACGAGCAGTACTTC

clone_size: .
v_call: TRBV12-5
d_call: .
j_call: TRBJ1-3
cdr3_aa: CASGLGGVGNTIYF
cdr3_nt: TGTGCTAGTGGTTTGGGGGGCGTTGGAAACACCATATATTTT

clone_size: .
v_call: TRBV5-1
d_call: .
j_call: TRBJ1-1
cdr3_aa: CASSLGGNLNTEAFF
cdr3_nt: TGCGCCAGCAGCCTGGGAGGTAATCTGAACACTGAAGCTTTCTTT

clone_size: once
v_call: TRBV7-2
d_call: TRBD2
j_call: TRBJ2-1
cdr3_aa: CASRPQLAGGPDEQFF
cdr3_nt: TGTGCCAGCAGGCCTCAACTAGCGGGAGGGCCCGATGAGCAGTTCTTC

clone_size: .
v_call: TRBV3-1/TRBV3-2
d_call: TRBD1
j_call: TRBJ1-6
cdr3_aa: CASSPGQGTELYNSPLHF
cdr3_nt: TGTGCCAGCAGCCCAGGACAGGGTACTGAATTATATAATTCACCCCTCCACTTT

clone_size: .
v_call: TRBV6-1
d_call: TRBD1
j_call: TRBJ1-2
cdr3_aa: CASSERDRVRMSYTF
cdr3_nt: TGTGCCAGCAGTGAACGGGACAGGGTACGCATGAGCTACACCTTC

clone_size: .
v_call: TRBV7-2
d_call: TRBD1
j_call: TRBJ2-2
cdr3_aa: CASSPRWDSDTGELFF
cdr3_nt: TGTGCCAGCAGCCCTCGGTGGGACAGCGACACCGGGGAGCTGTTTTTT

clone_size: .
v_call: TRBV5-1
d_call: TRBD2
j_call: TRBJ2-1
cdr3_aa: CASSLEGLAGTGEQFF
cdr3_nt: TGCGCCAGCAGCTTGGAGGGACTAGCGGGAACAGGTGAGCAGTTCTTC

clone_size: .
v_call: TRBV20-1
d_call: .
j_call: TRBJ1-1
cdr3_aa: CSARVGFETFF
cdr3_nt: TGCAGTGCTAGAGTTGGTTTCGAGACTTTCTTT

clone_size: .
v_call: TRBV18
d_call: .
j_call: TRBJ1-5
cdr3_aa: CASSPNGGASNQPQHF
cdr3_nt: TGTGCCAGCTCCCCGAATGGGGGGGCGAGCAATCAGCCCCAGCATTTT

clone_size: few
v_call: TRBV29-1
d_call: .
j_call: TRBJ2-1
cdr3_aa: CSVDRGHDYNEQFF
cdr3_nt: TGCAGCGTTGACCGCGGACATGACTACAATGAGCAGTTCTTC

clone_size: .
v_call: TRBV19
d_call: TRBD2
j_call: TRBJ2-3
cdr3_aa: CASSPQRELFADTQYF
cdr3_nt: TGTGCCAGTAGTCCCCAGCGGGAGTTGTTCGCAGATACGCAGTATTTT

clone_size: .
v_call: TRBV6-2/TRBV6-3
d_call: TRBD2
j_call: TRBJ2-4
cdr3_aa: CASSYSGGRRNIQYF
cdr3_nt: TGTGCCAGCAGTTACTCGGGCGGGAGGCGAAACATTCAGTACTTC

clone_size: .
v_call: TRBV11-2
d_call: TRBD1
j_call: TRBJ1-2
cdr3_aa: CASSLSTGAEANYGYTF
cdr3_nt: TGTGCCAGCAGCTTAAGTACAGGGGCTGAAGCTAACTATGGCTACACCTTC

clone_size: .
v_call: TRBV6-5
d_call: TRBD2
j_call: TRBJ2-5
cdr3_aa: CASSRMTSGATQYF
cdr3_nt: TGTGCCAGCAGCCGGATGACTAGCGGGGCCACCCAGTACTTC

clone_size: .
v_call: TRBV11-3
d_call: TRBD2
j_call: TRBJ2-2
cdr3_aa: CASSSRLAGETGELFF
cdr3_nt: TGTGCCAGCAGCTCGAGACTAGCGGGAGAAACCGGGGAGCTGTTTTTT

clone_size: .
v_call: TRBV7-8
d_call: TRBD1
j_call: TRBJ1-2
cdr3_aa: CASSRIRTGLVNGYTF
cdr3_nt: TGTGCCAGCAGCCGCATACGGACAGGCCTTGTGAATGGCTACACCTTC

clone_size: .
v_call: TRBV11-2
d_call: TRBD1
j_call: TRBJ2-7
cdr3_aa: CASSLGTGGPYEQYF
cdr3_nt: TGTGCCAGCAGCTTGGGGACAGGGGGCCCCTACGAGCAGTACTTC